The 15 T cell receptor beta chains below come from one sample, sequenced in a study of T cells in Graves' hyperthyroidism and ophthalmopathy. Researchers amplified the TCR beta CDR3 regions from RNA transcripts. TCR CDR3 regions were first amplified by RT-PCR with HTBI primers. TCRdb analysed the multiplex PCR reads with MiXCR anew, one entry per CDR3 protein. This table holds hundreds of thousands of distinct CDR3 sequences, around 15% found once. The material sequenced was blood. All receptors come from a man aged 18-30 years with Graves' ophthalmopathy.

This clonotype appeared a few times. V is TRBV7-9 and J is TRBJ2-1; 10 bases agree with TRBD2. Germline V CDR1 and CDR2: SEHNR, FQNEAQ (reference sequence). V trimming: 5 bases; J trimming: 7 bases; junction bases outside the gene matches: 8. CDR3 length equals 15 residues. The CDR3 sequence is CASSLQREGGNEQFF. DNA of the CDR3: TGTGCCAGCAGCCTCCAGCGGGAGGGCGGAAATGAGCAGTTCTTC.

This clonotype was recorded many times. CDR3 sequence reads: CASSVGGGQGTGNTIYF. DNA for the CDR3: TGTGCCAGCAGCGTAGGGGGGGGACAGGGCACTGGAAACACCATATATTTT. The chain couples TRBV9 to TRBJ1-3; 9 positions match TRBD1. This CDR3 contains 17 residues. V shed 0 bases, J shed 2 bases, and the junction held 6 bases outside the gene matches. Germline V gene data show CDR1 as SGDLS and CDR2 as YYNGEE.

This clonotype was seen repeatedly, ten times or more. This chain connects TRBV18 to TRBJ2-7; no clear D gene. This CDR3 comprises 12 residues. V shed 6 bases and J shed 3 bases, with 9 bases lying between them. Germline V lookup: CDR1 KGHSH, CDR2 LQKENI. The CDR3, as DNA: TGTGCCAGCTCCCCCAGGCACTACGAGCAGTACTTC. Protein sequence: CASSPRHYEQYF.

Concerning this clonotype itself: This could be a read error, since a much larger clone is one nucleotide away. The chain joins TRBV20-1 to TRBJ1-4, with a tentative D call TRBD1 (5 bases). Germline V gene lookup returns CDR1 DFQATT and CDR2 SNEGSKA (reference sequence). V was pared by 5 bases and J by 0 bases, with 10 bases between. CDR3 size: 14 residues. The CDR3 sequence: CSALGGATNEKLFF. CDR3 sequence (DNA): TGCAGTGCTCTCGGGGGAGCAACTAATGAAAAACTGTTTTTT.

This clonotype was counted at least ten times. The chain is built from TRBV6-1 and TRBJ2-7, with D uncertain. V was pared by 6 bases and J by 5 bases, with 11 bases between. This CDR3 region has 12 residues. Germline lookup yields CDR1 MNHNS and CDR2 SASEGT. The CDR3 reads CASSPLHHEQYF. CDR3 bases: TGTGCCAGCAGCCCCCTTCATCACGAGCAGTACTTC.

The chain joins TRBV30 to TRBJ1-6; D is unclear. The CDR3 loop spans 13 amino acids. The ends were cut back, 0 bases at V and 6 bases at J, with 6 bases in the middle. CDR1 GTSNPN and CDR2 SVGIG come from the germline V gene (reference sequence). Here the CDR3 reads CAWSVQSNSPLHF. CDR3 nucleotides: TGTGCCTGGAGTGTGCAGAGTAATTCACCCCTCCACTTT.

This clonotype was recorded many times. The chain has TRBV20-1 and TRBJ1-5, with unresolved D. Per the germline V gene, CDR1 is DFQATT and CDR2 is SNEGSKA (reference sequence). This CDR3 has 13 amino acids. The ends were cut back, 6 bases at V and 7 bases at J, with 16 bases in the middle. DNA of the CDR3: TGCAGTGCCGACAACTCGGACGGACAGCCCCAGCATTTT. Translation gives CSADNSDGQPQHF.

This clonotype was counted ten times or more. The chain is built from TRBV7-2 and TRBJ2-5; D remains unclear. There are 13 residues in the CDR3. Germline loops: CDR1 SGHTA, CDR2 FQGNSA. Trimming pared 6 bases from V and 5 bases from J, leaving 13 bases between. The CDR3 DNA reads TGTGCCAGCAGGCCGGGCCCTGGGGAGACCCAGTACTTC. As protein: CASRPGPGETQYF.

This clonotype was detected only a few times. V gene TRBV20-1 combines with J gene TRBJ2-5, with TRBD1 identical over 8 bases. Per germline, CDR1 DFQATT and CDR2 SNEGSKA (reference sequence). CDR3 length: 16 amino acids. The junction had 11 bases not matched to a gene; V was cut back by 0 bases and J by 5 bases. CDR3 sequence: CSARDWTGRFGETQYF. CDR3 nucleotides: TGCAGTGCTAGAGATTGGACAGGGCGGTTTGGGGAGACCCAGTACTTC.

The chain has TRBV10-1 and TRBJ2-7; no reliable D call. The CDR3 has 13 amino acids. V lost 3 bases and J 5 bases, leaving 11 bases between the germline ends. The germline CDR1 and CDR2 sequences are WNHNN and SYGVQD (reference sequence). The CDR3 DNA reads TGCGCCAGCAGTGACGGCAGAGGCCACGAGCAGTACTTC. Amino acid sequence: CASSDGRGHEQYF.

Many counts were recorded for this clonotype. The V gene is TRBV3-1, the J gene TRBJ2-7; no clear D. The CDR3 is made up of 12 amino acids. The V end lost 1 base, the J end lost 7 bases, and 8 bases lay between the germline ends. Germline CDR1 LGHDT, CDR2 YNNKEL (reference sequence). Here the CDR3 reads CASSQGSREQYF. The CDR3 bases are TGTGCCAGCAGCCAAGGCTCTCGAGAGCAGTACTTC.

The J gene is TRBJ2-3, the V gene TRBV25-1, with unresolved D. The CDR3 length is 14 residues. Germline V CDR1 and CDR2: MGHDK, SYGVNS. The V and J ends lost 4 bases and 0 bases respectively, with 8 bases between them. The CDR3 region is CASSGTASTDTQYF. Written as DNA, the CDR3 is TGTGCCAGCAGTGGGACGGCTAGCACAGATACGCAGTATTTT.

This clonotype appeared many times. In DNA, the CDR3 is TGCAGTGCCTGGACGGCCACCACAGATACGCAGTATTTT. Encoded protein: CSAWTATTDTQYF. This rearrangement joins TRBV20-1 to TRBJ2-3; D is unresolved. Trimming stripped 6 bases from V and 2 bases from J, with 12 bases between. Germline values: CDR1 DFQATT, CDR2 SNEGSKA (reference sequence). The length of the CDR3 is 13 residues.

This clonotype appeared once. The junction departs from germline at one end; a sequencing error may be responsible. The chain recombines TRBV11-3 with TRBJ2-1; TRBD1 or TRBD2 may be the D gene (5 bases each). The CDR3 consists of 13 residues. CDR1 is SGHNT, CDR2 YENEEA, per germline. The CDR3 DNA reads as TGTGCCAGCGGGGCAGGCGACTACAATGGGCAGTTCTTC. Translating gives CASGAGDYNGQFF. Variable domain in full (rest from reference TRBV11-3 and TRBJ2-1): EAGVVQSPRYKIIEKKQPVAFWCNPISGHNTLYWYLQNLGQGPELLIRYENEEAVDDSQLPKDRFSAERLKGVDSTLKIQPAELGDSAVYLCASGAGDYNGQFFGPGTRLTVL.

This clonotype was observed at least ten times. The rearrangement uses TRBV6-1 and TRBJ2-5; D is uncertain. Germline CDR1 is MNHNS and CDR2 is SASEGT. Trimming pared 1 base from V and 7 bases from J, leaving 13 bases between. This CDR3 has 14 residues. CDR3 nucleotide sequence: TGTGCCAGCAGTGAAGTGGCGACTCCTGGGACCCAGTACTTC. Translating it yields CASSEVATPGTQYF.